The 14 T cell receptor beta chains below were found in one sample sequenced in a study of T cell responses to AZD1222 COVID-19 vaccine. The assay was immunoSEQ multiplex PCR, and TCRdb's table has in-frame clones only and misses some. Of 110,000 to 150,000 clones listed, 85% to 95% are singletons. The sequencing here drew on peripheral blood, taken after recovery from COVID-19. These receptors all come from an adult who had recovered from COVID-19.

J is TRBJ2-7 and V is TRBV29-1; D unresolved. The V gene lost 2 bases and the J gene lost 0 bases, with 2 bases spanning the gap. Germline V lookup: CDR1 SQVTM, CDR2 ANQGSEA. This CDR3 contains 11 residues. The CDR3 protein is CSVELSYEQYF. The CDR3 DNA sequence: TGCAGCGTTGAACTCTCCTACGAGCAGTACTTC.

This clone appeared once. The rearrangement joins TRBV6-4 to TRBJ2-5, with D possibly TRBD1 on 5 matching bases. V lost 5 bases and J 3 bases, leaving 10 bases between the germline ends. The V gene's germline CDR1 is MRHNA and CDR2 SNTAGT. The CDR3 consists of 13 residues. CDR3 residues: CASSLLGEETQYF. CDR3 in DNA: TGTGCCAGCAGTCTTCTAGGGGAAGAGACCCAGTACTTC.

The genes are TRBV19 and TRBJ2-3; 8 bases line up with TRBD2. The ends lost 1 base at V and 4 bases at J; junction bases unmatched: 4. The CDR3 is 15 residues long. The germline V gene has CDR1 LNHDA and CDR2 SQIVND (reference sequence). CDR3 protein: CASSIGILAADTQYF. The CDR3 nucleotides read TGTGCCAGTAGTATAGGGATACTAGCGGCAGATACGCAGTATTTT.

The rearrangement links TRBV5-1 to TRBJ1-1; no clear D. Trimming shortened V by 0 bases and J by 6 bases, and 15 bases separated the two germline ends. CDR1 is SGHRS and CDR2 is YFSETQ in the germline V gene. The CDR3 has 15 residues. This CDR3 reads CASSLATKRQSEAFF. The DNA of the CDR3 is TGCGCCAGCAGCTTGGCCACCAAGAGACAATCTGAAGCTTTCTTT.

V usage is TRBV9 and J usage is TRBJ1-6; D is unclear. The CDR3 spans 14 residues. The V gene's germline CDR1 is SGDLS and CDR2 YYNGEE. V was pared by 3 bases and J by 7 bases, with 11 bases between. CDR3 amino acids: CASSATPQNSPLHF. In nucleotides, the CDR3 is TGTGCCAGCAGCGCAACCCCCCAAAATTCACCCCTCCACTTT.

This clone was recorded only once. The chain links TRBV19 to TRBJ2-7; perhaps TRBD2 as D (6 bases). V dropped 6 bases and J dropped 2 bases, with 20 bases sitting between them. The CDR3 contains 16 residues. Per the germline V gene, CDR1 is LNHDA and CDR2 is SQIVND (reference sequence). CDR3: CASRPAAGVIPYEQYF. Here the CDR3 DNA reads TGTGCCAGTAGACCGGCAGCGGGTGTGATCCCCTACGAGCAGTACTTC.

J is TRBJ2-5 and V is TRBV28; D perhaps matches TRBD2 (6 bases). The V gene lost 5 bases and the J gene lost 5 bases, with 15 bases spanning the gap. This CDR3 has 14 residues. Germline lookup yields CDR1 MDHEN and CDR2 SYDVKM. The CDR3 DNA reads as TGTGCCAGCAGTCCCAGACTAGTACGGGAGACCCAGTACTTC. Amino acids: CASSPRLVRETQYF.

The chain joins TRBV5-6 to TRBJ2-7, with 8 bases aligning to TRBD2. There are 13 residues in the CDR3. J was trimmed by 3 bases and V by 4 bases; bases with no gene match: 3. Germline lookup yields CDR1 SGHDT and CDR2 YYEEEE. CDR3 sequence: CASSPGGGYEQYF. The DNA for the CDR3 is TGTGCCAGCAGCCCCGGGGGGGGCTACGAGCAGTACTTC. The entire variable domain, with the rest obtained from reference TRBV5-6 and TRBJ2-7, is as follows: DAGVTQSPTHLIKTRGQQVTLRCSPKSGHDTVSWYQQALGQGPQFIFQYYEEEERQRGNFPDRFSGHQFPNYSSELNVNALLLGDSALYLCASSPGGGYEQYFGPGTRLTVT.

The chain carries TRBV7-3 and TRBJ2-1; 9 bases line up with TRBD2. Germline CDR1 SGHTA, CDR2 FQGTGA. The CDR3 has 15 amino acids. V lost 8 bases, J lost 0 bases, and 5 bases stayed unmatched. The CDR3 loop reads CASRLSGSSYNEQFF. In nucleotides, the CDR3 is TGTGCCAGCCGACTTAGCGGGAGCTCCTACAATGAGCAGTTCTTC.

The chain recombines TRBV28 with TRBJ2-1; D possibly corresponds to TRBD2 (6 bases). Germline CDR1 reads MDHEN; CDR2 reads SYDVKM. Between the trimmed V and J ends, which lost 6 bases and 9 bases, there was a span of 21 bases. The CDR3 has 15 residues. This chain's CDR3 is CASSSPRRDLGEQFF. The CDR3, as DNA: TGTGCCAGCAGCTCCCCCCGGCGGGATTTAGGTGAGCAGTTCTTC.

V gene TRBV2 combines with J gene TRBJ1-3, with 7 bases matching TRBD1. This CDR3 is built from 16 residues. After removal of 6 bases from V and 0 bases from J, the junction contained 8 bases not matched to a gene. Germline CDR1 and CDR2: SNHLY and FYNNEI. CDR3 nucleotide sequence: TGTGCCAGCAGGCCGGGACAGTTCGTCTCTGGAAACACCATATATTTT. Residues: CASRPGQFVSGNTIYF.

The chain links TRBV5-1 to TRBJ1-4; D unclear. The CDR3 has 13 residues. V dropped 2 bases and J dropped 5 bases, with 7 bases sitting between them. Per germline, CDR1 SGHRS and CDR2 YFSETQ. This CDR3 is CASSLDTNEKLFF. The CDR3 coding sequence is TGCGCCAGCAGCTTAGACACCAATGAAAAACTGTTTTTT.

There are a few counts of this clone. The CDR3: CAIRVQRGSTDTQYF. The DNA for the CDR3 is TGTGCCATCAGAGTCCAACGGGGGAGCACAGATACGCAGTATTTT. The chain couples TRBV10-3 to TRBJ2-3, with D perhaps matching TRBD2 (6 bases). The germline V gene has CDR1 ENHRY and CDR2 SYGVKD. The CDR3 spans 15 residues. Trimming took off 6 bases at V and 0 bases at J, with 13 bases between the two ends.

The chain combines TRBV12-3 or TRBV12-4 with TRBJ1-2; D remains ambiguous. V was pared by 1 base and J by 3 bases, with 6 bases between. This CDR3 has 13 amino acids. CDR3 sequence: CASSLGRHYGYTF. The DNA of the CDR3 is TGTGCCAGCAGTTTAGGCAGACACTATGGCTACACCTTC.